Listed below are T cell receptor beta chains from one sample, sequenced in a study of blood T cells in healthy people across ages. Each CDR3 protein is one row after TCRdb ran MiXCR on the 5' RACE reads. This sample yields fewer than 1,000,000 distinct CDR3 sequences, of which about 47% are seen a single time; 18% belongs to the top ten. Sequencing used blood. The source is a man aged 80 or over in good health. Each CDR3 is given with its conserved first and last residue. The order of the fields is D gene, V gene, J gene, clone size, CDR3 protein, CDR3 DNA. A D gene is named only where the DNA matches it firmly. Not all rows give a size; the values are once, few, many and, for expanded clones, a class.

D: NA
V: TRBV5-1
J: TRBJ1-1
size: NA
CDR3: CASSLQGGNAEAFF
DNA: TGCGCCAGCAGCTTGCAGGGCGGCAACGCTGAAGCTTTCTTT

D: NA
V: TRBV6-1
J: TRBJ2-6
size: NA
CDR3: CASRKLAGANVLTF
DNA: TGTGCCAGCAGGAAGCTTGCTGGGGCCAATGTCCTGACTTTC

D: NA
V: TRBV15
J: TRBJ2-7
size: NA
CDR3: CATSRDKGRQILYEQYF
DNA: TGTGCCACCAGCAGAGATAAAGGTCGGCAAATCCTCTACGAGCAGTACTTC

D: NA
V: TRBV10-3
J: TRBJ1-1
size: NA
CDR3: CAISEGTTDEAFF
DNA: TGTGCCATCAGTGAAGGGACAACAGATGAAGCTTTCTTT

D: NA
V: TRBV2
J: TRBJ1-2
size: NA
CDR3: CASSEGVGNYGYTF
DNA: TGTGCCAGCAGTGAAGGCGTCGGAAACTATGGCTACACCTTC

D: NA
V: TRBV7-2
J: TRBJ2-1
size: NA
CDR3: CASSLALMGPASEQFF
DNA: TGTGCCAGCAGCTTAGCCTTAATGGGACCAGCTAGTGAGCAGTTCTTC

D: NA
V: TRBV7-2
J: TRBJ1-2
size: NA
CDR3: CASSSRRQYGYTF
DNA: TGTGCCAGCAGCTCACGCCGACAGTATGGCTACACCTTC

D: NA
V: TRBV10-3
J: TRBJ2-2
size: NA
CDR3: CAIRDSANTGELFF
DNA: TGTGCCATCAGGGACAGCGCGAACACCGGGGAGCTGTTTTTT

D: TRBD2
V: TRBV12-3/TRBV12-4
J: TRBJ2-1
size: few
CDR3: CASSLTSGSGEQFF
DNA: TGTGCCAGCAGTTTGACTAGCGGGAGTGGTGAGCAGTTCTTC

D: NA
V: TRBV28
J: TRBJ2-5
size: NA
CDR3: CASSSHEPGQKTQYF
DNA: TGTGCCAGCAGCTCCCATGAACCGGGGCAAAAGACCCAGTACTTC

D: NA
V: TRBV7-2
J: TRBJ2-5
size: NA
CDR3: CASSLDFRKETQYF
DNA: TGTGCCAGCAGCTTAGATTTTCGGAAAGAGACCCAGTACTTC

D: TRBD2
V: TRBV12-3/TRBV12-4
J: TRBJ2-1
size: many
CDR3: CATRTSGLSSYNEQFF
DNA: TGTGCCACCAGGACTAGCGGGTTAAGCTCCTACAATGAGCAGTTCTTC

D: NA
V: TRBV7-9
J: TRBJ2-7
size: many
CDR3: CASSAGRAYEQYF
DNA: TGTGCCAGCAGCGCCGGACGAGCCTACGAGCAGTACTTC

D: NA
V: TRBV29-1
J: TRBJ1-2
size: many
CDR3: CSATTANYGYTF
DNA: TGCAGCGCGACGACAGCTAACTATGGCTACACCTTC

D: NA
V: TRBV3-1
J: TRBJ2-5
size: NA
CDR3: CASSSEWETQYF
DNA: TGTGCCAGCAGTAGCGAGTGGGAGACCCAGTACTTC

D: TRBD1
V: TRBV20-1
J: TRBJ1-5
size: NA
CDR3: CSASDATGYNQPQHF
DNA: TGCAGTGCTAGCGACGCGACAGGGTACAATCAGCCCCAGCATTTT

D: NA
V: TRBV4-2
J: TRBJ2-1
size: few
CDR3: CASSQSVRPNEQFF
DNA: TGTGCCAGCAGCCAAAGTGTAAGGCCCAATGAGCAGTTCTTC

D: NA
V: TRBV7-2
J: TRBJ1-5
size: many
CDR3: CASSFTVRDGQPQHF
DNA: TGTGCCAGCAGCTTCACAGTGAGGGACGGTCAGCCCCAGCATTTT

D: NA
V: TRBV12-3/TRBV12-4
J: TRBJ2-3
size: NA
CDR3: CASRENADTQYF
DNA: TGTGCCAGCAGGGAAAACGCAGATACGCAGTATTTC

D: NA
V: TRBV7-9
J: TRBJ2-1
size: few
CDR3: CANVVWGSYNEQFF
DNA: TGTGCCAACGTTGTTTGGGGCAGCTACAATGAGCAGTTCTTC

D: TRBD2
V: TRBV20-1
J: TRBJ2-7
size: once
CDR3: CSARDPSPAGASYEQYF
DNA: TGCAGTGCTAGAGACCCAAGCCCAGCGGGGGCCTCCTACGAGCAGTACTTC

D: TRBD2
V: TRBV11-2
J: TRBJ2-7
size: NA
CDR3: CANSELAGEGHEQYF
DNA: TGTGCCAACAGCGAACTAGCGGGAGAGGGCCACGAGCAGTACTTC

D: TRBD1
V: TRBV5-4
J: TRBJ2-1
size: NA
CDR3: CASSRARDRYYNEQFF
DNA: TGTGCCAGCAGCCGTGCCCGGGACAGGTATTACAATGAGCAGTTCTTC

D: NA
V: TRBV21-1
J: TRBJ2-7
size: few
CDR3: CASRGGTNTPYEQYF
DNA: TGTGCCAGCAGGGGAGGGACTAACACCCCCTACGAGCAGTACTTC

D: NA
V: TRBV5-6
J: TRBJ2-3
size: NA
CDR3: CASSSVRATDTQYF
DNA: TGTGCCAGCAGCTCGGTGAGGGCCACAGATACGCAGTATTTT

D: NA
V: TRBV20-1
J: TRBJ2-3
size: NA
CDR3: CSATRGANTDTRYF
DNA: TGCAGTGCCACGAGGGGTGCTAATACAGATACGCGGTATTTT

D: NA
V: TRBV10-3
J: TRBJ2-5
size: many
CDR3: CAISKEKGKETQYF
DNA: TGTGCCATCAGCAAAGAGAAGGGGAAGGAGACCCAGTACTTC

D: TRBD1
V: TRBV6-6
J: TRBJ1-4
size: NA
CDR3: CASSPRAGQGDEKLFF
DNA: TGTGCCAGCAGTCCCCGGGCGGGACAGGGGGATGAAAAACTGTTTTTT

D: NA
V: TRBV6-5
J: TRBJ2-5
size: NA
CDR3: CASSDRNSQETQYF
DNA: TGTGCCAGCAGTGACAGAAACAGCCAAGAGACCCAGTACTTC

D: NA
V: TRBV21-1
J: TRBJ2-1
size: many
CDR3: CASSKAGTGGTRPYNEQFF
DNA: TGTGCCAGCAGCAAAGCGGGGACAGGGGGCACCCGACCCTACAATGAGCAGTTCTTC

D: TRBD2
V: TRBV7-2
J: TRBJ2-7
size: NA
CDR3: CASSREGVETYEQYF
DNA: TGTGCCAGCAGCCGGGAGGGGGTAGAGACCTACGAGCAGTACTTC